Below are 22 T cell receptor beta chains sequenced from a single sample in a study of T-cell reconstitution after alpha-beta-depleted transplantation in children. Using unique molecular identifiers, the investigators prepared the TCRbeta library. Using its own MiXCR run on the PCR reads, TCRdb lists one record per CDR3 protein. The sample includes some 590,000 distinct CDR3 sequences, over 9.5% seen only once; the top ten take 4%. This material consisted of PBMCs from the stem cell graft donor, taken from the stem cell graft. The receptors stem from a human donor who donated a stem cell graft to a child with acute myeloid leukemia.

This clonotype was seen repeatedly, ten times or more. This rearrangement joins TRBV4-3 to TRBJ2-1, with D possibly called TRBD1 or TRBD2 (6 bases each). Germline values: CDR1 LGHNA, CDR2 YSLEER. With 1 base removed from V and 7 bases from J, the gap between germline ends came to 20 bases. This CDR3 contains 17 residues. As DNA, the CDR3 is TGCGCCAGCAGCCAAGTGTCCGGGGGCGCATCCAGAAATGAGCAGTTCTTC. This encodes CASSQVSGGASRNEQFF.

This clonotype was recorded a few times. J is TRBJ1-4 and V is TRBV29-1, with 9 bases lining up with TRBD1. Trimming cost V 2 bases and J 2 bases; bases outside gene matches: 6. This CDR3 region has 16 residues. Germline V gives CDR1 SQVTM, CDR2 ANQGSEA. CDR3: CSVEWGQGTTNEKLFF. CDR3 sequence (DNA): TGCAGCGTTGAATGGGGACAGGGCACTACTAATGAAAAACTGTTTTTT.

This clonotype has a count of ten or more. The V gene is TRBV20-1, the J gene TRBJ2-1, with 10 positions matching TRBD2. The germline V gene has CDR1 DFQATT and CDR2 SNEGSKA (reference sequence). The junction had 14 bases not matched to a gene; V was cut back by 6 bases and J by 9 bases. This CDR3 region has 15 residues. The CDR3 nucleotides read TGCAGTGCCGGAAGCACTAGCGGGAAAAGGATTGAGCAGTTCTTC. Protein: CSAGSTSGKRIEQFF.

At least ten counts were recorded for this clonotype. The chain has TRBV12-3 or TRBV12-4 and TRBJ2-7; D is perhaps TRBD1 or TRBD2 (5 bases each). The V gene lost 4 bases and the J gene lost 1 base, with 11 bases spanning the gap. CDR3 length: 14 amino acids. The CDR3 DNA is TGTGCCAGCAGTTCCGGGACCTATTCCTACGAGCAGTACTTC. Translated, it gives CASSSGTYSYEQYF.

The chain uses TRBV27 and TRBJ2-7; 8 bases match TRBD1. This CDR3 has 15 amino acids. Germline CDR1 reads MNHEY; CDR2 reads SMNVEV (reference sequence). V shed 5 bases and J 6 bases; nucleotides not matched to a gene: 12. CDR3 residues: CASSAWTGTAAEQYF. In DNA, the CDR3 is TGTGCCAGCAGTGCGTGGACAGGGACCGCTGCCGAGCAGTACTTC.

Note on this clonotype: A much larger clone lies one base from this, so it may be a read error. The rearrangement links TRBV5-1 to TRBJ2-1; D call uncertain. The CDR3 is made up of 12 amino acids. Per the germline V gene, CDR1 is SGHRS and CDR2 is YFSETQ. CDR3 in DNA: TGCGCCAGCAGCTTCTCCTACGATGAGCAGTTCTTC. Its translation: CASSFSYDEQFF.

To note about this clonotype: This may be a read error: a much more frequent sequence differs by one nucleotide. The chain employs TRBV6-5 and TRBJ1-1; D unclear. Germline CDR1 and CDR2: MNHEY and SVGAGI. The V end lost 6 bases, the J end lost 1 base, and 6 bases lay between the germline ends. This CDR3 has 12 residues. The CDR3: CASRDPNTEAFF. In DNA, the CDR3 is TGTGCCAGCAGAGACCCGAACACTGAAGCTTTCTTT.

In its sample, this clonotype was seen a few times. The rearrangement uses TRBV29-1 and TRBJ2-7; 7 bases are a match to TRBD1. Germline CDR1 is SQVTM and CDR2 is ANQGSEA. CDR3 size: 15 residues. The V gene end was trimmed by 6 bases and the J gene end by 1 base; junction bases not matched to a gene: 12. CDR3 sequence: CSVELRDRQSYEQYF. For the CDR3, the DNA is TGCAGCGTGGAACTCCGGGACAGACAGTCCTACGAGCAGTACTTC.

This clonotype was counted a few times. The chain is built from TRBV5-1 and TRBJ1-5; D gene uncertain. The CDR3 totals 14 residues. Trimming cost V 0 bases and J 4 bases, with 8 bases left between them. In germline, CDR1 is SGHRS, CDR2 YFSETQ. The CDR3 nucleotides read TGCGCCAGCAGCTTGGACAGTTTAAATCAGCCCCAGCATTTT. Residues: CASSLDSLNQPQHF. The complete variable domain, with remaining parts taken from reference TRBV5-1 and TRBJ1-5, reads KAGVTQTPRYLIKTRGQQVTLSCSPISGHRSVSWYQQTPGQGLQFLFEYFSETQRNKGNFPGRFSGRQFSNSRSEMNVSTLELGDSALYLCASSLDSLNQPQHFGDGTRLSIL.

This clonotype was seen more than once but under ten times. The genes are TRBV11-1 and TRBJ2-1; tentatively, D is TRBD1 (5 bases). Trimming shortened V by 1 base and J by 5 bases, and 12 bases separated the two germline ends. Germline CDR1 is SGHAT and CDR2 is FQDESV (reference sequence). This CDR3 contains 15 residues. The CDR3 coding sequence is TGTGCCAGCAGCTTAGTGGGGCCACTAAACAATGAGCAGTTCTTC. Protein sequence: CASSLVGPLNNEQFF.

This chain uses TRBV7-2 with TRBJ1-1; the D is unclear. Trimming cost V 5 bases and J 5 bases, with 12 bases left between them. This CDR3 has 13 residues. In germline, CDR1 is SGHTA, CDR2 FQGNSA. The CDR3 DNA reads TGTGCCAGCAGCCCTCGGTGGGGAACTGAAGCTTTCTTT. It yields the protein CASSPRWGTEAFF.

The V call is TRBV6-1, the J call TRBJ1-1; D perhaps matches TRBD1 (5 bases). The CDR3 is 13 residues long. Trimming left V 6 bases short and J 1 base short, with 9 bases between. Germline V gives CDR1 MNHNS, CDR2 SASEGT. The CDR3 DNA follows: TGTGCCAGCAGCCAGGACACGAACACTGAAGCTTTCTTT. It encodes CASSQDTNTEAFF.

This clonotype was detected only a few times. The V call is TRBV6-1, the J call TRBJ2-2, with 7 bases aligning to TRBD1. CDR3 length equals 15 residues. J lost 0 bases, V lost 6 bases, and 4 bases had no gene match. The germline gives CDR1 MNHNS, CDR2 SASEGT. CDR3 sequence (DNA): TGTGCCAGCAGGAGGGACAGTGCGAACACCGGGGAGCTGTTTTTT. This translates into CASRRDSANTGELFF.

This clonotype appeared many times. This chain joins TRBV20-1 and TRBJ1-1; maybe TRBD1 (6 bases). Germline CDR1 and CDR2: DFQATT and SNEGSKA (reference sequence). V was shortened by 8 bases and J by 4 bases, with 14 bases between the two germline ends. CDR3 size: 12 residues. The CDR3 protein is CSTKTGATEAFF. The CDR3 nucleotides read TGCAGTACAAAGACGGGGGCCACTGAAGCTTTCTTT.

This sequence joins TRBV7-9 and TRBJ1-6; D call uncertain. Germline assignment: CDR1 SEHNR and CDR2 FQNEAQ (reference sequence). V was shortened by 2 bases and J by 6 bases, with 8 bases between the two germline ends. The CDR3 loop spans 14 amino acids. CDR3 loop: CASSLFRGNSPLHF. The CDR3 DNA reads as TGTGCCAGCAGCTTATTCCGGGGTAATTCACCCCTCCACTTT.

This clonotype was detected a few times. J is TRBJ2-5 and V is TRBV5-6; 9 bases match TRBD2. The ends lost 1 base at V and 2 bases at J; junction bases unmatched: 3. The CDR3 contains 15 residues. CDR1 is SGHDT, CDR2 YYEEEE, per germline. CDR3 residues: CASSLLAGPQETQYF. The CDR3 region has the DNA TGTGCCAGCAGCTTGCTAGCGGGACCACAAGAGACCCAGTACTTC.

This clonotype has at least ten counts. V and J are TRBV7-8 and TRBJ1-1; no clear D gene. The CDR3 consists of 11 residues. The germline V gene has CDR1 SGHVS and CDR2 FQNEAQ. Trimming removed 6 bases from V and 5 bases from J, with 7 bases in between. The CDR3 coding sequence is TGTGCCAGCAGGATCTCTACTGAAGCTTTCTTT. Protein: CASRISTEAFF.

The chain links TRBV9 to TRBJ2-3; TRBD2 is a possible D gene (5 bases). Germline values: CDR1 SGDLS, CDR2 YYNGEE. CDR3 length: 15 residues. V lost 0 bases, J lost 3 bases, and 11 bases lay in between. CDR3 nucleotides: TGTGCCAGCAGCGTAGCTACTCGGGGTACAGATACGCAGTATTTT. This encodes CASSVATRGTDTQYF.

This clonotype was counted between two and nine times. The chain joins TRBV29-1 to TRBJ2-3, with 10 bases lining up with TRBD1. CDR3 size: 20 residues. CDR1 is SQVTM and CDR2 is ANQGSEA in the germline V gene. The V and J ends lost 3 bases and 3 bases, in that order; junction bases with no gene match: 21. The CDR3 protein is CSVDGVFSGDRGLSTDTQYF. The CDR3, as DNA: TGCAGCGTTGACGGTGTCTTTTCGGGGGACAGGGGCTTGAGTACAGATACGCAGTATTTT.

This rearrangement joins TRBV20-1 to TRBJ2-7; D is perhaps TRBD2 (6 bases). Germline CDR1 DFQATT, CDR2 SNEGSKA (reference sequence). V gave up 3 bases and J gave up 6 bases, with 18 bases separating them. This CDR3 region has 14 residues. The CDR3 DNA follows: TGCAGTGCTAGTATTGGGCTAGCGAGTATCGAGCAGTACTTC. Translating gives CSASIGLASIEQYF.

This rearrangement joins TRBV10-3 to TRBJ2-7, with D possibly TRBD2 on 6 matching bases. This CDR3 comprises 15 residues. Germline V CDR1 and CDR2: ENHRY, SYGVKD. Trimming removed 4 bases from V and 2 bases from J, with 15 bases in between. CDR3 amino acids: CAISATTGEAYEQYF. The CDR3 bases are TGTGCCATCAGTGCTACGACGGGAGAGGCCTACGAGCAGTACTTC.

This clonotype came up many times. This chain links TRBV25-1 with TRBJ2-7, with D perhaps matching TRBD1 (5 bases). The V end lost 7 bases, the J end lost 4 bases, and 14 bases lay between the germline ends. This CDR3 contains 13 residues. Germline V gene sequence: CDR1 MGHDK, CDR2 SYGVNS. CDR3 region: CASTPGPPYEQYF. The CDR3 bases are TGTGCCAGCACCCCAGGGCCGCCTTACGAGCAGTACTTC.